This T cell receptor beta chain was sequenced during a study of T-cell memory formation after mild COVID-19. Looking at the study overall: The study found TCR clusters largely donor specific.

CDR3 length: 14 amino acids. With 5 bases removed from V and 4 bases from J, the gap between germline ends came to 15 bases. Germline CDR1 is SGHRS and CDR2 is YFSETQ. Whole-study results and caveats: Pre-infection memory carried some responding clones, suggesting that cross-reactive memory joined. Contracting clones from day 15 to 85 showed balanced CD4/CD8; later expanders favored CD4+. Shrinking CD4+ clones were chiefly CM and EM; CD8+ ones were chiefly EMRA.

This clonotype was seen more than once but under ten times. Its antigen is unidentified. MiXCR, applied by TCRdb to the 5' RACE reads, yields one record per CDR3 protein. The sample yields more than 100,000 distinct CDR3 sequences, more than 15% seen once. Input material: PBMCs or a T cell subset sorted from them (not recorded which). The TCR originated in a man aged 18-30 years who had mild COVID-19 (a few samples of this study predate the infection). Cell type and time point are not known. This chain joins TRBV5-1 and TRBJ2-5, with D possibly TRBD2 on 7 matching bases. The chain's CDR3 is CASRPTGRGETQYF. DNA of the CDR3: TGCGCCAGCAGACCAACAGGGAGGGGAGAGACCCAGTACTTC.